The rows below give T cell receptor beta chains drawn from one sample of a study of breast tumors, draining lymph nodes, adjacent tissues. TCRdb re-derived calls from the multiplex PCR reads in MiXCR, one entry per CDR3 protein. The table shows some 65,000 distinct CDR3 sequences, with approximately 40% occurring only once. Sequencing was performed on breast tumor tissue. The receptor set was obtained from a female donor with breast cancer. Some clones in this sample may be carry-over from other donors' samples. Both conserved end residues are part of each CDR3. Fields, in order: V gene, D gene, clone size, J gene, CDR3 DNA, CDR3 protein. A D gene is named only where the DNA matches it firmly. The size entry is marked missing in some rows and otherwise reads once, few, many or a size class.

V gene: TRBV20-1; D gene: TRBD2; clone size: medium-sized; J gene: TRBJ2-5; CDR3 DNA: TGCAGTGCTAGTTCGCGGGGGAGGCGTGAGACCCAGTACTTC; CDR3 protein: CSASSRGRRETQYF
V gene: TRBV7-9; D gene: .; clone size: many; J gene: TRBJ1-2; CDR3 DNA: TGTGCCAGCAGACCCCATTATGGCACTCAGAACGCTCAGAAATATGGCTACACCTTC; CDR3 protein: CASRPHYGTQNAQKYGYTF
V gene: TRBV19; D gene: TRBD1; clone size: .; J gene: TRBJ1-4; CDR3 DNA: TGTGCCAGTAGTATACAGGGGGCAAGACAACTGTTTTTT; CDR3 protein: CASSIQGARQLFF
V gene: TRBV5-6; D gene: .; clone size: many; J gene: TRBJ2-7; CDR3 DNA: TGTGCCAGCAGCTTTGGACGCTACGAGCAGTACTTC; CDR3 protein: CASSFGRYEQYF
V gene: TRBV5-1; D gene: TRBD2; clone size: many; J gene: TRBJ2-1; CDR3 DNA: TGCGCCAGCAGCCTGGGACTAGCGGTGAATGAGCAGTTCTTC; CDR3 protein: CASSLGLAVNEQFF
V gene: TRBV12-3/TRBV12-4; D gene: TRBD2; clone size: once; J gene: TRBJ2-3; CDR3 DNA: TGTGCCAGCAGTTTAGTGGGACTAGCGGGGGGGCCTGAAGATACGCAGTATTTT; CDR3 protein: CASSLVGLAGGPEDTQYF
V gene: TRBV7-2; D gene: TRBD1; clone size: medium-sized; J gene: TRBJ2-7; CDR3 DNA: TGTGCCAGCAGCTTTCCGGGGTACAGGGGTTCTTCATCCTACGAGCAGTACTTC; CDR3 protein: CASSFPGYRGSSSYEQYF
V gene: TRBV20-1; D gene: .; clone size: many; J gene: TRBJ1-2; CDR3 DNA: TGCAGTGCTAGGCCTTTTGGGACAAGACTGAACTATGGCTACACCTTC; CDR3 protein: CSARPFGTRLNYGYTF
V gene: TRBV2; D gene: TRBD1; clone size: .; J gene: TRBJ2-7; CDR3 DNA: TGTGCCAGCAGTGCAGCAGGGGGCTGGGATAAGTTCGAGCAGTACTTC; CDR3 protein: CASSAAGGWDKFEQYF
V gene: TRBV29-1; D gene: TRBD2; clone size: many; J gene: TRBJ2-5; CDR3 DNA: TGCAGCGTTGAAGATTTTGGGACTAGCGGGTCTACAATTCAAGAGACCCAGTACTTC; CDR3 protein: CSVEDFGTSGSTIQETQYF
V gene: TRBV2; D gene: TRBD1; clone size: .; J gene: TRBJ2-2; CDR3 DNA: TGTGCCAGCAGTGACAGGGGGCAGGGAACCGGGGAGCTGTTTTTT; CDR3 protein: CASSDRGQGTGELFF
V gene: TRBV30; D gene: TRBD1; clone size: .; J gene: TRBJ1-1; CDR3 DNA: TGTGCCTGGAGTGTAGGGACAGGGGCCAAGAACACTGAAGCTTTCTTT; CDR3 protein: CAWSVGTGAKNTEAFF
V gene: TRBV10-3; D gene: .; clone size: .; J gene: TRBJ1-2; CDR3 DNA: TGTGCCATCAGTGAGCCTTACCAAGGGATGAATGGCTACACCTTC; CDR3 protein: CAISEPYQGMNGYTF
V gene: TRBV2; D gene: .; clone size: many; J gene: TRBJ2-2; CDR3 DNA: TGTGCCAGCAGTAGGGACGTAGGGGACGGGGAGCTGTTTTTT; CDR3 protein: CASSRDVGDGELFF
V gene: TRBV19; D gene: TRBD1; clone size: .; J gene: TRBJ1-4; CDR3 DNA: TGTGCCAGTAGTCCGAATACCGGACAGGGTCGAGCTAATGAAAAACTGTTTTTT; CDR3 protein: CASSPNTGQGRANEKLFF
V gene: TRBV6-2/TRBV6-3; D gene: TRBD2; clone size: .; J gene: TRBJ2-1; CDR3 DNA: TGTGCCAGCAGTAACGGACTAGCGGGAGATAGCAATGAGCAGTTCTTC; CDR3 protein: CASSNGLAGDSNEQFF
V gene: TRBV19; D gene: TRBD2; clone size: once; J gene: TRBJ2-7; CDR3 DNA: TGTGCCAGTAGTCCTAGAACCGGGGCTAGCGGGAGGGACTACGAGCAGTACTTC; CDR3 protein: CASSPRTGASGRDYEQYF
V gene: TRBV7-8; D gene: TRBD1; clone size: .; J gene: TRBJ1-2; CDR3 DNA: TGTGCCAGCAGCCCGCGACGGGTAGGCAAGCAGGACAGGGCCTATGGCTACACCTTC; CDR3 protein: CASSPRRVGKQDRAYGYTF
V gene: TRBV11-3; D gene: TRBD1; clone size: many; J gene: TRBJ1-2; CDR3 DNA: TGTGCCAGCAGCTTAGCCGGGACAGGTCGCCTCTATGGCTACACCTTC; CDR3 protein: CASSLAGTGRLYGYTF
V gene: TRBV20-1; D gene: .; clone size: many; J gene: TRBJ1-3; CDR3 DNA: TGCAGTGCTAGAGTTGGAAACACCATATATTTT; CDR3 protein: CSARVGNTIYF
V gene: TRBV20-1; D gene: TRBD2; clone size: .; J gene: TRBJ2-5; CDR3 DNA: TGCAGTGCCACCGGACTAGCGGGAGGCGGCGAGACCCAGTACTTC; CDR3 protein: CSATGLAGGGETQYF
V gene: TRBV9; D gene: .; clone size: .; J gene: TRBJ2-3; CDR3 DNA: .; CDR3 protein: CASSQTGTDVNGYTFGSGTDTQYF
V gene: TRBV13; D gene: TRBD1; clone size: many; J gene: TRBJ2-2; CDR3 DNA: TGTGCCAGCAGACAGACAGGGTTTGACACCGGGGAGCTGTTTTTT; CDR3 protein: CASRQTGFDTGELFF
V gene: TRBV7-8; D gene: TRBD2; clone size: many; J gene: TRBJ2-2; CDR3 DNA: TGTGCCAGCAGCTGGGGGGGGGGAGGAGCGACCACCGGGGAGCTGTTTTTT; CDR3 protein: CASSWGGGGATTGELFF
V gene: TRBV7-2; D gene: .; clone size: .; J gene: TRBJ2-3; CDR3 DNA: TGTGCCAGCAGCTTAGAAGGGGCGGGGAACGCAGATACGCAGTATTTT; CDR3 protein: CASSLEGAGNADTQYF
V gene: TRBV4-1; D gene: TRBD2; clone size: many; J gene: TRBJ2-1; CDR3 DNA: TGCGCCAGCAGCCTAGTGCCCCTTAGCGGGAGGGGGAATGAGCAGTTCTTC; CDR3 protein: CASSLVPLSGRGNEQFF
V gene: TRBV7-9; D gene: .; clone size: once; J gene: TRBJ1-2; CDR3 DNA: TGTGCCAGCACCCGCCCGAGGGACAACTCTGGAAACACCTTC; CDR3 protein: CASTRPRDNSGNTF
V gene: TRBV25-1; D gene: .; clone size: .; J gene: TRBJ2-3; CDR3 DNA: TGTGCTATACAGGAACCTACTAGCACAGATACGCAGTATTTT; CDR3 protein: CAIQEPTSTDTQYF
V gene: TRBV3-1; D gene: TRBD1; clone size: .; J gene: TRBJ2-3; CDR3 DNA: TGCGCCAGCAGCCGGACAGGGGCCGATACGCGGTATTTT; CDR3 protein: CASSRTGADTRYF
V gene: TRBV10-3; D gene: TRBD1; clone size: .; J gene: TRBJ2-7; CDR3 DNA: TGTGCCATCAGGCCCTTCCGGGACAGGGGGTACGAGCAGTACTTC; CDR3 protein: CAIRPFRDRGYEQYF
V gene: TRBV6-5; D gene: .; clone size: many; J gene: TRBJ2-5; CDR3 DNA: TGTGCCAGCAGTAAAAACAGGGTGAGAGTGGAGACCCAGTACTTC; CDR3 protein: CASSKNRVRVETQYF
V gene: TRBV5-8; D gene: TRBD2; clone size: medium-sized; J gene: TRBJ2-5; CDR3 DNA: TGTGCCAGCAGCCACGAGGGCCCAGCGGGAGTGGGTTCGGGTGAGACCCAGTACTTC; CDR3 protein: CASSHEGPAGVGSGETQYF
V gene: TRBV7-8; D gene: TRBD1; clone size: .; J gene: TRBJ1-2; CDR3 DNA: TGTGCCAGCAGCTTAAGGGACAGGGGCGGCTACACCTTC; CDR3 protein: CASSLRDRGGYTF
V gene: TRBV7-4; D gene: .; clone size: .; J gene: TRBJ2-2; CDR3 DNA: TGTGCCAGCAGCTTAGGGGGAGACTGGGGGACCGGGGAGCTGTTTTTT; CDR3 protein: CASSLGGDWGTGELFF
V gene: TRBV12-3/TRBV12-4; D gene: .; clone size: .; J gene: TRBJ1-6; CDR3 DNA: TGTGCCAGCAGCAGCGGGTGGTATAATTCGCCCCTCCACTTT; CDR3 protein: CASSSGWYNSPLHF
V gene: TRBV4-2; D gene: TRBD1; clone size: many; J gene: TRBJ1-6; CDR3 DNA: TGTGCCAGCAGCCCCGGGACAGCGGCCGGTACGGGATCACCCCTCCACTTT; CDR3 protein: CASSPGTAAGTGSPLHF
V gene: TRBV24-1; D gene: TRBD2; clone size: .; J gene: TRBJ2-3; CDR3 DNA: TGTGCTACCTCCCCTAGCGGGAGGGCCTCAACAGATACGCAGTATTTT; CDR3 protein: CATSPSGRASTDTQYF
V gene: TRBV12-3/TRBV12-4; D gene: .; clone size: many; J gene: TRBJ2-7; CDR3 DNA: TGTGCCAGCAGTTTAGCGTCAGGGAGCTCCTACGAGCAGTACTTC; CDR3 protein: CASSLASGSSYEQYF
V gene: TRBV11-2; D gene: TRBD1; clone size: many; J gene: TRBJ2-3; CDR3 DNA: TGTGCCAGCAGCTCGCAGGGGGCGCGAGGAGATACGCAGTATTTT; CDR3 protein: CASSSQGARGDTQYF
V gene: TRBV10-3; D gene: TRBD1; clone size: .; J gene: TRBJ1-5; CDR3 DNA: TGTGCCAGCAGTTCTCGGACAGGGGGGCATCAGCCCCAGCATTTT; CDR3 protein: CASSSRTGGHQPQHF